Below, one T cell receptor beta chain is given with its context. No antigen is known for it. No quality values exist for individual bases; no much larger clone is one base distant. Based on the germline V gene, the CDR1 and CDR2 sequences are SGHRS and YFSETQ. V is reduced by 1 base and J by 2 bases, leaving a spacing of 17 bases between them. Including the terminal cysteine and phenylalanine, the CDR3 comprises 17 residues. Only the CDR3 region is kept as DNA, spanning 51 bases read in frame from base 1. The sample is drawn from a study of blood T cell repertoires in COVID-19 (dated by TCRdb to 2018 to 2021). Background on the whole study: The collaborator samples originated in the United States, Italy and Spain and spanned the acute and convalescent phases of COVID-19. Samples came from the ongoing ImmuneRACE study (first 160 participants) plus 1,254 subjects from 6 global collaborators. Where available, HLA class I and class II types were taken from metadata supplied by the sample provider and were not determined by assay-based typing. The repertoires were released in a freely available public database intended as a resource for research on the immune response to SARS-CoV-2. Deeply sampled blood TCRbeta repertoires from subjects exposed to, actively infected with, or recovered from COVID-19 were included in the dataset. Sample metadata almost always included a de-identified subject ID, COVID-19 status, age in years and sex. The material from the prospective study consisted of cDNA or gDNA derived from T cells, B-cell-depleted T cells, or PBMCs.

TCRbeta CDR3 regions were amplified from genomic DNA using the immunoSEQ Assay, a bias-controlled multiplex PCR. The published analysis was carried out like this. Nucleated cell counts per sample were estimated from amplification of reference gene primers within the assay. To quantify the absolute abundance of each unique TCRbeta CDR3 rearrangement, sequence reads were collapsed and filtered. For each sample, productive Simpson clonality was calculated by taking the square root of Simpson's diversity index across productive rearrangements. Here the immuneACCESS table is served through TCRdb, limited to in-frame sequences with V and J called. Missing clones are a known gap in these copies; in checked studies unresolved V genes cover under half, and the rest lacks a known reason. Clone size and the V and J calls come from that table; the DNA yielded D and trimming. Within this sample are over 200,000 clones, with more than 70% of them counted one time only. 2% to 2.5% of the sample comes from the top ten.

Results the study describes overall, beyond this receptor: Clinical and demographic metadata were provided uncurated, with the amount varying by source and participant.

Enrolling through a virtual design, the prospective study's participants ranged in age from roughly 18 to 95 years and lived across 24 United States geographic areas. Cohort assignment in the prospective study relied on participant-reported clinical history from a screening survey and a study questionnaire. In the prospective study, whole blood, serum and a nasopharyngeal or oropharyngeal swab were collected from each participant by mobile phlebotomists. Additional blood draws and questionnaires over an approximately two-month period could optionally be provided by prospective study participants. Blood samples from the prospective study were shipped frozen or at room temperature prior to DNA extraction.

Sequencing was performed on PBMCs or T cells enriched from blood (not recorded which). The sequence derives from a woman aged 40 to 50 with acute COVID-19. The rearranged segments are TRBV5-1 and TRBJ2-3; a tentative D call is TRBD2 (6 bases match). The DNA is TGCGCCAGCAGCTTGCTGGTTGGCGGGACGAACACAGATACGCAGTATTTT. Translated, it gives CASSLLVGGTNTDTQYF.